The clone carrying this TCR beta chain occurred a few times. Antigen specificity is unknown. The sample is drawn from a study of beta chain features in type 1 diabetes. Study-wide results and limits: Compared with healthy donors, patients appeared to share more similar naive, central memory and regulatory TCRB repertoires.

The authors reverse transcribed all of the isolated RNA, so sequencing captured expressed TCRB transcripts. The table came from immunoSEQ multiplex PCR; TCRdb's copy has only in-frame clones and leaves some out. The data hold 150,000 to 200,000 clones, with less than 9.5% observed a single time. V lost 4 bases to trimming and J lost 5 bases; unmatched junction nucleotides: 6. CDR1 and CDR2 (germline): SGHAT, FQNNGV. CDR3 size: 14 residues. The source of this sequence is a woman aged 18-29 years in good health. The chain links TRBV11-2 to TRBJ2-3; 7 bases line up with TRBD2. Sequenced sample: central memory CD4+ T cells from blood. The CDR3 coding sequence is TGTGCCAGCAGCTCGACCACGGGAGGAGATACGCAGTATTTT. The encoded protein is CASSSTTGGDTQYF.